The clone carrying this TCR beta chain was detected ten times or more. Antigen: not known. The data belong to a study of T cells in Graves' hyperthyroidism and ophthalmopathy. From RNA transcripts, TCR beta CDR3 regions were amplified. The HTBI set primed first-round TCR CDR3 RT-PCR. Each CDR3 protein is one row after TCRdb ran MiXCR on the multiplex PCR reads. The data contain about 420,000 distinct CDR3 sequences, about an eighth of them singletons. The CDR3 covers 15 residues. J lost 8 bases, V lost 5 bases, and 8 bases had no gene match. The germline gives CDR1 SGHTA, CDR2 FQGNSA. Study-level results: A model built on 13 V-J features separated ophthalmopathy from stable hyperthyroidism. Among thyroid clonotypes expanded above 0.001, most also appeared in blood.

Input material: blood. The receptor was isolated from a woman younger than 30 with Graves' hyperthyroidism. The chain uses TRBV7-2 and TRBJ2-1; 11 nucleotides align to TRBD2. The CDR3 sequence: CASSPQGLAGDEQFF. The DNA of the CDR3 is TGTGCCAGCAGCCCGCAAGGACTAGCGGGCGATGAGCAGTTCTTC. The full variable domain, in which reference TRBV7-2 and TRBJ2-1 provide the parts outside the CDR3, is GAGVSQSPSNKVTEKGKDVELRCDPISGHTALYWYRQSLGQGLEFLIYFQGNSAPDKSGLPSDRFSAERTGGSVSTLTIQRTQQEDSAVYLCASSPQGLAGDEQFFGPGTRLTVL.